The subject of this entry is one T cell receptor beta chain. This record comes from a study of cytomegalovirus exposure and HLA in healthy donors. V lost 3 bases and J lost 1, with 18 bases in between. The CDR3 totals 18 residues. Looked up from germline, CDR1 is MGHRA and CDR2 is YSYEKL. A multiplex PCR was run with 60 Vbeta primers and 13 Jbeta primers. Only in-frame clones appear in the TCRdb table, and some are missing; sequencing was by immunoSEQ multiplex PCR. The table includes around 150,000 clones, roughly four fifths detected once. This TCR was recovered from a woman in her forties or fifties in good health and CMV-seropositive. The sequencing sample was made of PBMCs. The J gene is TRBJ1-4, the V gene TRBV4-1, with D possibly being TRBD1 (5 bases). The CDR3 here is CASSHLARGIKTNEKLFF. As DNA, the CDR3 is TGCGCCAGCAGCCATCTGGCGCGGGGGATAAAAACTAATGAAAAACTGTTTTTT.